The subject of this entry is one TCR beta chain. Its specificity is not known. With 5 bases clipped from V and 4 bases from J, the junction kept 9 bases outside the gene matches. Looked up from germline, CDR1 is MDHEN and CDR2 is SYDVKM. This CDR3 region has 15 residues. The PCR used 60 Vbeta and 13 Jbeta primers. The method was immunoSEQ multiplex PCR; TCRdb's version includes in-frame clones alone and lacks a portion of them. The table records 180,000 or so clones, 75% of them present only once. These data are taken from a study of cytomegalovirus exposure and HLA in healthy donors. Points from the study as a whole: Based on reports, TCR beta sequences accurately predicted HLA-A and HLA-B alleles for most subjects.

The sample was PBMCs. This chain uses TRBV28 with TRBJ2-7, with 9 bases aligning to TRBD1. The receptor comes from a woman in her 40s in good health and CMV-seropositive. The CDR3 sequence: CASSAGGQGLYEQYF. The CDR3 DNA is TGTGCCAGCAGTGCAGGGGGACAGGGTTTGTACGAGCAGTACTTC.